This TCR beta chain was profiled in a study of T cell responses to AZD1222 COVID-19 vaccine. Points from the study as a whole: Donors skewed white British and female; clonal diversity was possibly underestimated. CD4 TCRs covered the whole spike, strongest at regions 160-218 and 743-854.

Clones were sequenced by immunoSEQ multiplex PCR, and TCRdb holds only the in-frame ones, with some missing. The sample holds about 110,000 clones; around 90% are singletons and the top ten take roughly 3%. Concerning this clone: The antigen is undetermined.

This CDR3 is 17 amino acids long. The V gene end was trimmed by 5 bases and the J gene end by 7 bases; junction bases not matched to a gene: 15. Germline V gene data show CDR1 as MNHEY and CDR2 as SMNVEV (reference sequence). The sequencing here drew on peripheral blood, taken on day 0 of MenACWY control vaccination. The chain is built from TRBV27 and TRBJ1-5, with 9 positions matching TRBD1. This TCR was recovered from an adult in good health. The DNA of the CDR3 is TGTGCCAGCAGTGACCCTCCCTTGGGACAGGGAGGACAGCCCCAGCATTTT. Amino acid sequence: CASSDPPLGQGGQPQHF.